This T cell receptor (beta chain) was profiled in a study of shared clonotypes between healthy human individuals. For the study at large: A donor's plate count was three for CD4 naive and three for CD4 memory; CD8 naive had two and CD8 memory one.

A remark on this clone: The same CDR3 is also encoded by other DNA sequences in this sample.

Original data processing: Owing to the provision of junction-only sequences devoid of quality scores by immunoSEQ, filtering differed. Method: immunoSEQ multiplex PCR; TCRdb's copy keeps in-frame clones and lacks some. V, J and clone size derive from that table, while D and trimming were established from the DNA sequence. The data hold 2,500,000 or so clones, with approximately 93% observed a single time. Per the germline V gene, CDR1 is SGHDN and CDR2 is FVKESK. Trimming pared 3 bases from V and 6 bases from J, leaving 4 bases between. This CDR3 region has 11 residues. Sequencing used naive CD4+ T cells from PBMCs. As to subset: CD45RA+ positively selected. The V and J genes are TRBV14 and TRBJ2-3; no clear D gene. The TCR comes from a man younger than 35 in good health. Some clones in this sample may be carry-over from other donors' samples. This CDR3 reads CASSHSDTQYF. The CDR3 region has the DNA TGTGCCAGCAGCCACTCCGATACGCAGTATTTT.